This note documents a single T cell receptor (beta chain) sequence. This entry is derived from a study of T cells in Graves' hyperthyroidism and ophthalmopathy. Study-wide context: It was at initial diagnosis, before any treatment, that peripheral blood was collected.

TCR beta CDR3 regions were amplified from RNA transcripts. First-round RT-PCR with HTBI primers amplified the TCR CDR3 region. TCRdb used MiXCR to reprocess the multiplex PCR reads, holding one entry per CDR3 protein. This sample yields 450,000 to 650,000 distinct CDR3 sequences, of which approximately 17% are seen a single time; around 17% belongs to the top ten. Looked up from germline, CDR1 is KGHSH and CDR2 is LQKENI. CDR3 length: 18 residues. V gave up 3 bases and J gave up 1 base; unmatched junction bases: 6. The sequenced material came from blood. The V gene is TRBV18, the J gene TRBJ2-3, with 14 nucleotides matching TRBD2. The receptor was isolated from a woman in her late teens or twenties with Graves' ophthalmopathy. CDR3 DNA sequence: TGTGCCAGCTCACCGACTAGCGGGGGGGCCGGTCGCACAGATACGCAGTATTTT. Protein product: CASSPTSGGAGRTDTQYF.